This TCR beta chain is drawn from a study of siplizumab effects on memory and regulatory T cells. A remark on this clone: Antigen: not known.

Sequencing was performed with immunoSEQ multiplex PCR; in TCRdb, only in-frame clones are kept and a portion is missing. This sample yields 65,000 to 90,000 clones, of which 93% are seen a single time; roughly 5.2% belongs to the top ten. Study-wide results and caveats: Naive T cells seemed more diverse than memory cells; they also seemed major alloresponse contributors.

The CDR3 loop spans 14 amino acids. Germline V gene data show CDR1 as SGHTA and CDR2 as FQGNSA. Trimming took off 4 bases at V and 3 bases at J, with 10 bases between the two ends. The genes are TRBV7-2 and TRBJ2-1; possibly TRBD2 for D (5 bases). The sequence derives from a human donor in good health. The sequenced sample was CD8+ T cells sorted from blood. Written as DNA, the CDR3 is TGTGCCAGCAGCTCAGCCGGGAACTACAATGAGCAGTTCTTC. Protein: CASSSAGNYNEQFF.